A selection of T cell receptor beta chains follows, all from one sample in a study of blood T cell repertoires in COVID-19. TCRdb keeps only in-frame clones here, not all; method: immunoSEQ multiplex PCR. The sample consists of fewer than 200,000 clones, about 90% of them appearing once. Sequenced sample: peripheral blood. Source of these receptors: a man aged 35 to 55 with active or convalescent COVID-19. The CDR3 runs from the conserved cysteine through the conserved F or W. The D gene is left open where the match is weak. The size field is filled for only some rows; it gives once, few, many or a size class.

abundance	v_gene	j_gene	d_gene	CDR3aa	CDR3nt
NA	TRBV29-1	TRBJ1-1	NA	CSVSTEEAFF	TGCAGCGTTTCGACGGAGGAAGCTTTCTTT
NA	TRBV19	TRBJ1-3	NA	CASALHRTGGNTIYF	TGTGCCAGCGCGCTCCACCGAACAGGTGGAAACACCATATATTTT
NA	TRBV28	TRBJ1-2	TRBD1	CASSLWLGGGYGYTF	TGTGCCAGCAGTTTATGGTTAGGGGGCGGGTATGGCTACACCTTC
NA	TRBV5-4	TRBJ1-2	NA	CASSLVPGEIYGYTF	TGTGCCAGCAGCTTGGTTCCAGGGGAAATCTATGGCTACACCTTC
NA	TRBV6-4	TRBJ2-3	NA	CASSAGSRGPTDTQYF	TGTGCCAGCAGTGCCGGATCGCGGGGGCCCACAGATACGCAGTATTTT
NA	TRBV7-9	TRBJ1-1	NA	CASNRGWGSENTEAFF	TGTGCCAGCAATCGTGGATGGGGCAGTGAGAACACTGAAGCTTTCTTT
NA	TRBV6-5	TRBJ1-3	NA	CASKGATSGNTIYF	TGTGCCAGCAAGGGAGCCACCTCTGGAAACACCATATATTTT
once	TRBV6-5	TRBJ2-1	TRBD1	CASSRQGPGNNEQFF	TGTGCCAGCAGCCGACAGGGGCCCGGGAACAATGAGCAGTTCTTC
few	TRBV19	TRBJ1-2	TRBD1	CASSKLTGTGGSGYTF	TGTGCCAGTAGTAAGCTCACCGGGACAGGGGGCTCTGGCTACACCTTC
NA	TRBV27	TRBJ1-2	TRBD1	CASSPNRGNYGYTF	TGTGCCAGCAGTCCGAACAGGGGGAACTATGGCTACACCTTC
few	TRBV6-5	TRBJ1-2	NA	CASSYSSGLDYGYTF	TGTGCCAGCAGTTACTCGTCGGGACTCGACTATGGCTACACCTTC
once	TRBV3-1/TRBV3-2	TRBJ1-4	NA	CASSHIRAGLNEKLFF	TGTGCCAGCAGCCACATAAGGGCAGGGCTAAATGAAAAACTGTTTTTT
NA	TRBV11-1	TRBJ1-2	NA	CASSSTGNYGYTF	TGTGCCAGCAGCTCAACAGGGAACTATGGCTACACCTTC
few	TRBV20-1	TRBJ2-1	NA	CSARYNEQFF	TGCAGTGCCCGCTACAATGAGCAGTTCTTC
NA	TRBV18	TRBJ2-3	TRBD2	CASSPASGGIADTQYF	TGTGCCAGCTCACCGGCGTCCGGGGGGATAGCAGATACGCAGTATTTT
NA	TRBV9	TRBJ2-1	NA	CASSPHFRGASYNEQFF	TGTGCCAGCAGCCCACACTTCAGGGGAGCCTCCTACAATGAGCAGTTCTTC
NA	TRBV28	TRBJ2-7	NA	CASSLGGASSYEQYF	TGTGCCAGCAGTTTAGGGGGGGCGAGCTCCTACGAGCAGTACTTC
NA	TRBV19	TRBJ1-2	TRBD1	CASSIGQGYGYTF	TGTGCCAGTAGTATAGGACAGGGGTATGGCTACACCTTC
once	TRBV5-8	TRBJ1-1	TRBD1	CASSLSGGLAFF	TGTGCCAGCAGCTTGTCAGGGGGCTTAGCTTTCTTT
NA	TRBV28	TRBJ1-5	NA	CASSLWGKGTIDQPQHF	TGTGCCAGCAGTTTATGGGGGAAGGGGACAATTGATCAGCCCCAGCATTTT
NA	TRBV6-5	TRBJ1-2	NA	CASSYSPTGPNYGYTF	TGTGCCAGCAGTTACTCGCCGACAGGACCCAACTATGGCTACACCTTC
NA	TRBV27	TRBJ1-2	TRBD1	CASSADRGRYGYTF	TGTGCCAGCAGCGCAGACAGGGGACGGTATGGCTACACCTTC
NA	TRBV5-8	TRBJ1-2	NA	CASSWTANYGYTF	TGTGCCAGCAGCTGGACAGCGAACTATGGCTACACCTTC
NA	TRBV28	TRBJ2-7	NA	CASSPIGVGEGSYEQYF	TGTGCCAGCAGTCCAATAGGCGTGGGCGAGGGTTCCTACGAGCAGTACTTC
NA	TRBV5-1	TRBJ1-1	TRBD1	CASSAGQGRTEAFF	TGCGCCAGCAGCGCTGGACAGGGGCGGACTGAAGCTTTCTTT
NA	TRBV7-9	TRBJ2-5	TRBD1	CASSLGTGGSQETQYF	TGTGCCAGCAGCTTAGGGACAGGGGGCTCGCAGGAGACCCAGTACTTC
NA	TRBV6-1	TRBJ2-7	TRBD1	CASSEMGQATYEQYF	TGTGCCAGCAGTGAGATGGGACAGGCCACCTACGAGCAGTACTTC
NA	TRBV28	TRBJ2-7	NA	CASSLYTGTSSYEQYF	TGTGCCAGCAGTCTATATACAGGGACCAGCTCCTACGAGCAGTACTTC
once	TRBV6-5	TRBJ1-1	NA	CASSSPRGFDHEAFF	TGTGCCAGCAGTTCCCCCCGAGGATTTGACCATGAAGCTTTCTTT
few	TRBV2	TRBJ1-4	NA	CASSQNEKLFF	TGTGCCAGCAGTCAGAATGAAAAACTGTTTTTT
NA	TRBV6-4	TRBJ2-3	NA	CASSAGAATDTQYF	TGTGCCAGCAGTGCAGGGGCAGCCACAGATACGCAGTATTTT
NA	TRBV28	TRBJ1-3	TRBD1	CASITGGPLSGNTIYF	TGTGCCAGCATCACAGGGGGGCCGTTATCTGGAAACACCATATATTTT
NA	TRBV5-1	TRBJ1-1	NA	CASYSTSDGRGAFF	TGCGCCAGTTATTCCACTTCGGACGGCAGGGGAGCTTTCTTT
NA	TRBV19	TRBJ1-1	NA	CASSIKATERSTEAFF	TGTGCCAGTAGTATAAAAGCGACGGAGCGGAGTACTGAAGCTTTCTTT
NA	TRBV27	TRBJ2-5	NA	CASSLASGWETQYF	TGTGCCAGCAGTTTAGCATCAGGGTGGGAGACCCAGTACTTC
NA	TRBV9	TRBJ1-4	NA	CASSAAPSGEKLFF	TGTGCCAGCAGCGCCGCGCCGTCGGGTGAAAAACTGTTTTTT
NA	TRBV3-1/TRBV3-2	TRBJ2-7	NA	CASSLGAGALSYEQYF	TGTGCCAGCAGCCTAGGGGCAGGGGCGCTCTCCTACGAGCAGTACTTC